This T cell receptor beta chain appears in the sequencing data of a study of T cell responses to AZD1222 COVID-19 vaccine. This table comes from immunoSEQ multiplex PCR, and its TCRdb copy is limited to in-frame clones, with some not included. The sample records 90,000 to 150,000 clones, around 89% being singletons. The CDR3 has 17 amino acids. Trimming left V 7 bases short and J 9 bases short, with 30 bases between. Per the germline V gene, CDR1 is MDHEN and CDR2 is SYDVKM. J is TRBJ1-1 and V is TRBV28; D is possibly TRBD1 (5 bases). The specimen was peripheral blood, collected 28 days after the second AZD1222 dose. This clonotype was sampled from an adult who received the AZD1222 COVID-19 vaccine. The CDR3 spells CASTTQTGTTNSFKAFF. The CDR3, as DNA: TGTGCCAGCACCACTCAAACCGGGACCACAAACTCCTTTAAAGCTTTCTTT. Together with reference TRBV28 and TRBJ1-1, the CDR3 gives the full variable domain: DVKVTQSSRYLVKRTGEKVFLECVQDMDHENMFWYRQDPGLGLRLIYFSYDVKMKEKGDIPEGYSVSREKKERFSLILESASTNQTSMYLCASTTQTGTTNSFKAFFGQGTRLTVV.